This is a list of T cell receptor beta chains from one sample in a study of shared clonotypes between healthy human individuals. TCRdb's copy holds only in-frame clones and misses some; the assay was immunoSEQ multiplex PCR. The sample lists fewer than 550,000 clones, about 75% occurring once. Sequencing was done on a sample of PBMCs. These receptor sequences come from a woman between 40 and 55 years old in good health. Some clones in this sample may be carry-over from other donors' samples. Each CDR3 is given with its conserved first and last residue. D genes are given only for firm matches. Clone size is stated in some rows and not others, as once, few, many or a class when expanded.

size	length	D	V	J	DNA	CDR3
-	15	TRBD2	TRBV9	TRBJ2-1	TGTGCCAGCAGCGTAGTCACTAGCGGGATCGTTGAGCAGTTCTTC	CASSVVTSGIVEQFF
few	16	-	TRBV7-8	TRBJ2-3	TGTGCCAGCACCGCCCGGGACACCGCTCGCACAGATACGCAGTATTTT	CASTARDTARTDTQYF
-	14	TRBD1	TRBV2	TRBJ1-2	TGTGCCAGCAGTACCGGACAGGGGGCTGGGGGCTACACCTTC	CASSTGQGAGGYTF
-	19	TRBD2	TRBV27	TRBJ2-5	TGTGCCAGCAGTTTATCGGCCCTACGACTAGCGGGACAACAAGAGACCCAGTACTTC	CASSLSALRLAGQQETQYF
-	16	-	TRBV6-5	TRBJ2-3	TGTGCCAGCAGTTACTCTGCGGGGAGCCTCACAGATACGCAGTATTTT	CASSYSAGSLTDTQYF
-	14	-	TRBV7-8	TRBJ1-2	TGTGCCAGCAGCAGAAGGACATCGTCATATGGCTACACCTTC	CASSRRTSSYGYTF
once	13	-	TRBV28	TRBJ2-7	TGTGCCAGCACCCGGGATTACCCAACCCCCCAGTACTTC	CASTRDYPTPQYF
-	12	-	TRBV28	TRBJ1-4	TGTGCCAGTTCTCCGCCTGATGAAAAACTGTTTTTT	CASSPPDEKLFF
-	15	-	TRBV18	TRBJ1-6	TGTGCCAGCTCACCATCGGCAGGGAATAATTCACCCCTCCACTTT	CASSPSAGNNSPLHF
-	14	-	TRBV30	TRBJ2-1	TGTGCCTGGAGGGGGACCATCTCCTACAATGAGCAGTTCTTC	CAWRGTISYNEQFF
-	16	-	TRBV9	TRBJ2-7	TGTGCCAGCAGCGTACACCCGGAAGGAAGCTCCTACGAGCAGTACTTC	CASSVHPEGSSYEQYF
-	15	TRBD1	TRBV19	TRBJ2-5	TGTGCCAGTAGTACCCCCCCAGGGGGCGGAGAGACCCAGTACTTC	CASSTPPGGGETQYF
-	14	TRBD1	TRBV5-8	TRBJ2-7	TGTGCCAGCAGCTTCCAGGGGGCGTTATTCGAGCAGTACTTC	CASSFQGALFEQYF
-	13	-	TRBV9	TRBJ2-3	TGTGCCAGCAGCGTAGATGGGGGACAAACGCAGTATTTT	CASSVDGGQTQYF
-	16	TRBD2	TRBV7-8	TRBJ2-1	TGTGCCAGCAGCACCGAGGGGCTAGCGGCCTACAATGAGCAGTTCTTC	CASSTEGLAAYNEQFF
-	15	TRBD1	TRBV5-6	TRBJ2-7	TGTGCCAGCAGCTTGATCCAGGGGGTGAGGTACGAGCAGTACTTC	CASSLIQGVRYEQYF
-	14	TRBD1	TRBV7-2	TRBJ2-7	TGTGCCAGCAGCCCGAGACAGGGTGCTTACGAGCAGTACTTC	CASSPRQGAYEQYF
-	16	TRBD1	TRBV4-2	TRBJ2-3	TGTGCCAGCAGCCGGATTTTATCAGGGGGCGCAGATACGCAGTATTTT	CASSRILSGGADTQYF